The next 21 T cell receptor beta chains were all read from a single sample in a study of shared clonotypes between healthy human individuals. Sequencing used immunoSEQ multiplex PCR; TCRdb keeps in-frame clones, though not all of them. The data contain around 1.4 million clones, less than 99% of them seen just once; the ten biggest clones take up 0.36%. Sequenced input: naive CD4+ T cells sorted from blood. The subset was: CD45RA+ positively selected. These receptors were taken from a man under 40 in good health.

This chain uses TRBV2 with TRBJ2-4, with D tentatively TRBD1 or TRBD2 (6 bases each). The V end lost 5 bases, the J end lost 4 bases, and 27 bases lay between the germline ends. CDR3 size: 19 residues. Germline V CDR1 and CDR2: SNHLY, FYNNEI. In nucleotides, the CDR3 is TGTGCCAGCAGTAGAGCTTCGGTATTCAGTAGGGGGGATAAAAACATTCAGTACTTC. It yields the protein CASSRASVFSRGDKNIQYF.

The chain employs TRBV9 and TRBJ2-1; maybe TRBD1 (5 bases). V was pared by 4 bases and J by 9 bases, with 20 bases between. The CDR3 has 15 amino acids. Looked up from germline, CDR1 is SGDLS and CDR2 is YYNGEE. Here the CDR3 DNA reads TGTGCCAGCAGCCCCGAGGTCAGGGCTCCCACTGAGCAGTTCTTC. As protein: CASSPEVRAPTEQFF.

Here the CDR3 reads CASRFGWEALLYEEQFF. The CDR3 DNA reads TGTGCAAGTCGCTTCGGCTGGGAAGCGCTCCTTTATGAGGAGCAGTTCTTC. The J gene is TRBJ2-1, the V gene TRBV12-2. TRBV12-2 is noted as a pseudogene. The CDR3 sequence is 17 residues long.

The chain employs TRBV9 and TRBJ2-7, with a tentative D call TRBD2 (5 bases). Trimming removed 0 bases at V and 2 bases at J, with 12 bases between. Germline CDR1 is SGDLS and CDR2 is YYNGEE. There are 15 residues in the CDR3. CDR3 sequence reads: CASSVGTSLAYEQYF. The CDR3 coding sequence is TGTGCCAGCAGCGTAGGCACTAGTCTCGCCTACGAGCAGTACTTC. The entire variable domain, with the rest obtained from reference TRBV9 and TRBJ2-7, is as follows: DSGVTQTPKHLITATGQRVTLRCSPRSGDLSVYWYQQSLDQGLQFLIQYYNGEERAKGNILERFSAQQFPDLHSELNLSSLELGDSALYFCASSVGTSLAYEQYFGPGTRLTVT.

J is TRBJ1-2 and V is TRBV28; D is possibly TRBD1 (5 bases). The CDR3 spans 12 residues. V gave up 4 bases and J gave up 7 bases, with 10 bases separating them. Germline assignment: CDR1 MDHEN and CDR2 SYDVKM. The CDR3 nucleotides are TGTGCCAGCAGTTCACACAGGAGTGGCTACACCTTC. This encodes CASSSHRSGYTF.

This sequence joins TRBV5-4 and TRBJ1-1, with D perhaps matching TRBD1 (5 bases). This CDR3 spans 14 amino acids. The V gene lost 4 bases and the J gene lost 1 base, with 11 bases spanning the gap. The germline CDR1 and CDR2 sequences are SGHNT and YYREEE (reference sequence). In nucleotides, the CDR3 is TGTGCCAGCAGCCAGGGACGGCAGAACACTGAAGCTTTCTTT. Amino acids: CASSQGRQNTEAFF.

The chain is built from TRBV9 and TRBJ2-1; TRBD2 matches at 11 bases. The CDR3 is made up of 17 amino acids. Trimming removed 2 bases from V and 4 bases from J; junction bases left unmatched: 8. CDR1 is SGDLS and CDR2 is YYNGEE in the germline V gene. The DNA for the CDR3 is TGTGCCAGCAGCGTTACTAGCGGGAGAGAGGTTTACAATGAGCAGTTCTTC. This translates into CASSVTSGREVYNEQFF.

The rearrangement links TRBV6-1 to TRBJ1-2, with D perhaps TRBD1 (6 bases). Per the germline V gene, CDR1 is MNHNS and CDR2 is SASEGT. Trimming stripped 3 bases from V and 7 bases from J, with 12 bases between. The CDR3 totals 13 residues. CDR3 loop: CASSETQGSGYTF. The DNA for the CDR3 is TGTGCCAGCAGTGAGACACAGGGTAGTGGCTACACCTTC.

This clone was observed a single time. The rearrangement uses TRBV5-1 and TRBJ2-7; 8 positions match TRBD2. The CDR3 extends over 16 amino acids. J was trimmed by 6 bases and V by 4 bases; bases with no gene match: 15. CDR1 is SGHRS, CDR2 YFSETQ, per germline. This CDR3 reads CASSETLAGKWAEQYF. In DNA, the CDR3 is TGCGCCAGCAGCGAAACTTTAGCGGGAAAGTGGGCCGAGCAGTACTTC.

Remarks on this clone: An end of the junction does not agree with germline; a read error may underlie this. V gene TRBV19 combines with J gene TRBJ1-4; 9 bases map to TRBD1. Germline V CDR1 and CDR2: LNHDA, SQIVND (reference sequence). The CDR3 spans 12 residues. Here the CDR3 DNA reads TGTGCCAGTAGTTCCTTTGAACGGACAGGGGTTTTT. Encoded protein: CASSSFERTGVF.

The chain is built from TRBV15 and TRBJ1-5; D is uncertain. In germline, CDR1 is LNHNV, CDR2 YYDKDF (reference sequence). CDR3 size: 15 residues. V was pared by 0 bases and J by 2 bases, with 8 bases between. CDR3 bases: TGTGCCACCAGCAGAGATCGTCGGGGCAATCAGCCCCAGCATTTT. This codes for CATSRDRRGNQPQHF. Full variable domain (remainder filled in from reference TRBV15 and TRBJ1-5): DAMVIQNPRYQVTQFGKPVTLSCSQTLNHNVMYWYQQKSSQAPKLLFHYYDKDFNNEADTPDNFQSRRPNTSFCFLDIRSPGLGDTAMYLCATSRDRRGNQPQHFGDGTRLSIL.

CDR3 sequence reads: CASSYGTGGAASYEQYF. CDR3 in DNA: TGTGCCAGCAGCTACGGGACAGGGGGCGCGGCGTCCTACGAGCAGTACTTC. The chain combines TRBV7-2 with TRBJ2-7; 12 positions agree with TRBD1. The CDR3 spans 17 residues. The junction had 8 bases not matched to a gene; V was cut back by 4 bases and J by 1 base. Germline assignment: CDR1 SGHTA and CDR2 FQGNSA.

The V and J genes are TRBV10-1 and TRBJ2-7; TRBD2 might be the D (5 bases). V lost 2 bases to trimming and J lost 2 bases, with 10 bases between them. Germline-derived CDR1 and CDR2 are WNHNN and SYGVQD (reference sequence). The length of the CDR3 is 14 residues. CDR3 nucleotides: TGCGCCAGCAGTGAGAACGGGAACCCCTACGAGCAGTACTTC. Translation: CASSENGNPYEQYF.

A remark on this clone: Other DNA variants within this sample encode the same CDR3. The chain has TRBV29-1 and TRBJ2-3; no reliable D call. Looked up from germline, CDR1 is SQVTM and CDR2 is ANQGSEA. Trimming stripped 1 base from V and 4 bases from J, with 3 bases between. The CDR3 consists of 11 residues. CDR3 bases: TGCAGCGTTGAAGGTTCAGATACGCAGTATTTT. Amino acid sequence: CSVEGSDTQYF.

The genes are TRBV14 and TRBJ2-1, with TRBD2 matching 9 bases. V trimming: 1 base; J trimming: 0 bases; junction bases outside the gene matches: 7. The CDR3 sequence is 18 residues long. Per germline, CDR1 SGHDN and CDR2 FVKESK. CDR3 nucleotides: TGTGCCAGCAGCCAAGTGACGACTAGCGGTAACTCCTACAATGAGCAGTTCTTC. Translated: CASSQVTTSGNSYNEQFF.

The chain has TRBV5-1 and TRBJ1-4, with D possibly TRBD1 on 6 matching bases. The CDR3 sequence is 16 residues long. V was cut by 2 bases and J by 0 bases, with 11 bases left in between. The V gene's germline CDR1 is SGHRS and CDR2 YFSETQ. CDR3 nucleotides: TGCGCCAGCAGCTTTACAGGGCAAGCAACTAATGAAAAACTGTTTTTT. Amino acids: CASSFTGQATNEKLFF.

The chain joins TRBV27 to TRBJ1-5; 9 positions match TRBD1. The germline V gene encodes CDR1 MNHEY and CDR2 SMNVEV (reference sequence). The CDR3 has 14 amino acids. V lost 4 bases to trimming and J lost 9 bases; unmatched junction nucleotides: 7. The CDR3 nucleotides are TGTGCCAGCAGTTCGGGGACAGGGCAGATGCCCCAGCATTTT. This codes for CASSSGTGQMPQHF.

This chain connects TRBV4-1 to TRBJ1-5; D not resolved. The V and J ends lost 2 bases and 0 bases respectively, with 14 bases between them. This CDR3 comprises 17 residues. The V gene's germline CDR1 is MGHRA and CDR2 YSYEKL. CDR3 sequence: CASSQSPSGHSNQPQHF. DNA for the CDR3: TGCGCCAGCAGCCAATCACCATCGGGCCATAGCAATCAGCCCCAGCATTTT.

This chain joins TRBV12-5 and TRBJ2-1; either TRBD1 or TRBD2 may fit D (5 bases each). Trimming took off 3 bases at V and 7 bases at J, with 16 bases between the two ends. The CDR3 has 15 amino acids. CDR1 LGHNT and CDR2 FRNRAP come from the germline V gene. CDR3: CASGFVGPRRNEQFF. CDR3 nucleotides: TGTGCTAGTGGTTTCGTGGGACCGAGACGGAATGAGCAGTTCTTC.

The rearrangement joins TRBV28 to TRBJ1-1; D is ambiguous. V dropped 10 bases and J dropped 5 bases, with 23 bases sitting between them. Germline CDR1 is MDHEN and CDR2 is SYDVKM. The CDR3 contains 15 residues. CDR3 loop: CATQAQLPAQTEAFF. CDR3 sequence (DNA): TGTGCCACCCAGGCGCAACTGCCGGCCCAGACTGAAGCTTTCTTT.

The table lists this clone with a count of one. V is TRBV14 and J is TRBJ2-1; 10 bases are a match to TRBD2. In germline, CDR1 is SGHDN, CDR2 FVKESK. The CDR3 spans 15 residues. V gave up 6 bases and J gave up 4 bases; unmatched junction bases: 6. Here the CDR3 DNA reads TGTGCCAGCAGTCCTAGCGGGAGCAAGTACAATGAGCAGTTCTTC. It encodes CASSPSGSKYNEQFF.